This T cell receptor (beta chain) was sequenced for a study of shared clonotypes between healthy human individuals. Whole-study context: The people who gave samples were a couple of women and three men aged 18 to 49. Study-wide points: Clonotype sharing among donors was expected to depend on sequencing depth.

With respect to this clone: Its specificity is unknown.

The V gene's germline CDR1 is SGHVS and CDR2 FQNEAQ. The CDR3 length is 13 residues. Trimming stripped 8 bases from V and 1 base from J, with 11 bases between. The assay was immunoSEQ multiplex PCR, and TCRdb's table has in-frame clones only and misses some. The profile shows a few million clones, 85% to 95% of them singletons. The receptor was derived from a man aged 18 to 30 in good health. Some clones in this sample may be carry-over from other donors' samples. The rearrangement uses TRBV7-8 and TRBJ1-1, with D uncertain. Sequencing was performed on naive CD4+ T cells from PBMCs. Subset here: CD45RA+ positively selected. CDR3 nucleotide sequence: TGTGCCAGCTGCCGAGGGCCGAACACTGAAGCTTTCTTT. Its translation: CASCRGPNTEAFF.